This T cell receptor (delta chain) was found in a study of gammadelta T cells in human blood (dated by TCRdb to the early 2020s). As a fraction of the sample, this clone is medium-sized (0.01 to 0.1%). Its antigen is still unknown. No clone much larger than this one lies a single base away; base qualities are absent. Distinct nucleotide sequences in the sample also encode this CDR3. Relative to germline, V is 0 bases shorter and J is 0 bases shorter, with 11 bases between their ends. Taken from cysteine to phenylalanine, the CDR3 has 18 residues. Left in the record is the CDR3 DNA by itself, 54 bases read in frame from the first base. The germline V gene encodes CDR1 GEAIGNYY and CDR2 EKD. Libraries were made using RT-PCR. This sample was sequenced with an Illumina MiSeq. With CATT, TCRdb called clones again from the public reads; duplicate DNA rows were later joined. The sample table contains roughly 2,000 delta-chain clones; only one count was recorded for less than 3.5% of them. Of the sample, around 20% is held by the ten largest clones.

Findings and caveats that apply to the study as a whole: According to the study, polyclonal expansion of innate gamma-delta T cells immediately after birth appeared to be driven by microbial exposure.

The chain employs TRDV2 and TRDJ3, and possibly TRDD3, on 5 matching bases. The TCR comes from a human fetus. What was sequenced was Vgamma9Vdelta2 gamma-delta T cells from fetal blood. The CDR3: CACDTWGPSSWDTRQMFF. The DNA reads TGTGCCTGTGACACCTGGGGCCCGAGCTCCTGGGACACCCGACAGATGTTTTTC.